This record concerns one T cell receptor beta chain sequence. The antigen is not known. The sample is drawn from a study of T cell responses to AZD1222 COVID-19 vaccine. The assay was immunoSEQ multiplex PCR, and TCRdb's table has in-frame clones only and misses some. Among about 180,000 clones, about 91% were seen once, and the ten largest hold more than 9%. Study-wide findings and caveats: Repertoires were sampled only after the peak T cell response.

The receptor was derived from an adult who received the AZD1222 COVID-19 vaccine. The sequenced sample was peripheral blood, obtained 28 days after the second AZD1222 dose.

CDR3 coding DNA: TGTGCCAGCAGTTTATCTAGGAAACAGGAGCAGTTCTTC. Translated: CASSLSRKQEQFF. V usage is TRBV28 and J usage is TRBJ2-1, with D unclear. Germline V gives CDR1 MDHEN, CDR2 SYDVKM. This CDR3 is 13 amino acids long. Trimming removed 1 base at V and 10 bases at J, with 11 bases between.